Below, one TCR beta chain is given with its context. Its antigen is unknown. Together with a sample-barcoded 5' primer, a J-beta primer mix was included in a second PCR lasting roughly 6 to 12 cycles. Each cDNA molecule was tagged by a template-switch adaptor that had 12 random nucleotides. Every sample produced at least 3 million CDR3-containing paired-end reads. Using its own MiXCR run on the 5' RACE reads, TCRdb lists one record per CDR3 protein. The table lists over 1,500,000 distinct CDR3 sequences, just under 50% of them singletons, with roughly 2.1% in the top ten. V shed 11 bases, J shed 4 bases, and the junction held 9 bases outside the gene matches. Germline CDR1 is MNHEY and CDR2 is SVGAGI. The length of the CDR3 is 13 residues. The data stem from a study of blood T cells in healthy people across ages. General study points: Diversity of TCR beta correlated strongly with naive T cell percentage.

V is TRBV6-5 and J is TRBJ2-5, with TRBD2 matching over 8 bases. The TCR sequence derives from a woman aged 40 to 55 in good health. The sequenced material came from blood. The DNA of the CDR3 is TGTGCCTCACGGGAGGGGACACTAGAGACCCAGTACTTC. Its protein product is CASREGTLETQYF.